This TCR beta chain was captured by sequencing in a study of human T cells and chemical hapten exposure. Time point of the sample: healthy volunteer bleed at 6 weeks. Total RNA was extracted from unfractionated whole blood. The sample holds many counts of this clonotype. Its antigen is still unknown. The library gave individual cDNA molecules unique molecular identifiers. MiXCR, run by TCRdb on the RACE reads, gives a single entry per CDR3 protein. Here the sample spans some 31,000 distinct CDR3 sequences, around 5.9% being singletons. This CDR3 is built from 12 residues. V dropped 3 bases and J dropped 9 bases, with 9 bases sitting between them. Study findings and constraints: TCRs exceeding a frequency of 1 in 1000 stayed unchanged under DPC sensitization.

This TCR derives from a human donor in good health. Some clones in this sample may be carry-over from other donors' samples. Source material: whole blood. The chain is built from TRBV12-3 or TRBV12-4 and TRBJ2-1; D is possibly TRBD1 or TRBD2 (5 bases each). The CDR3 sequence is CASSFTGTEQFF. CDR3 nucleotide sequence: TGTGCCAGCAGTTTTACGGGGACTGAGCAGTTCTTC.